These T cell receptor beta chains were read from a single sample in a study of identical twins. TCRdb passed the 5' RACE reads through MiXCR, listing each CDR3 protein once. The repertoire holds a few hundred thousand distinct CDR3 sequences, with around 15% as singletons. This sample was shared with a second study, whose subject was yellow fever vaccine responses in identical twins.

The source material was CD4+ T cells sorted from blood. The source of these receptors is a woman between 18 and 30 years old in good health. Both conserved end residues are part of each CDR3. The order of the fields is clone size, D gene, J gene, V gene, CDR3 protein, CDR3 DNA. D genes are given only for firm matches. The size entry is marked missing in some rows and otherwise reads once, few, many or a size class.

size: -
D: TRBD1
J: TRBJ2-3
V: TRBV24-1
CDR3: CATSDPLTGADTQYF
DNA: TGTGCCACCAGTGACCCCTTGACAGGGGCAGATACGCAGTATTTT

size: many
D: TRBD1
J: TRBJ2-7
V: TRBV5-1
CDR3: CASSRDRGSYEQYF
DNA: TGCGCCAGCAGCAGAGACAGGGGTTCCTACGAGCAGTACTTC

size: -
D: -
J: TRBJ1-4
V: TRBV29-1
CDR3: CSVEVTMVYEKLFF
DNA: TGCAGCGTTGAAGTGACCATGGTCTACGAAAAACTGTTTTTT

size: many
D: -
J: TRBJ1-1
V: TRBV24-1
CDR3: CATRRGTPEAFF
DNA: TGTGCCACCAGGAGAGGAACCCCTGAAGCTTTCTTT

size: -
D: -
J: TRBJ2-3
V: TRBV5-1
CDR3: CASSLGASPTDTQYF
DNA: TGCGCCAGCAGCTTGGGTGCCTCCCCCACAGATACGCAGTATTTT

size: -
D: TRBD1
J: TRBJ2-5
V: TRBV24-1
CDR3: CATSDGRTGRQETQYF
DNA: TGTGCCACCAGTGATGGCCGGACAGGCCGCCAAGAGACCCAGTACTTC

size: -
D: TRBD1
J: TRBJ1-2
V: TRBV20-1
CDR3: CSARTRDREGYTF
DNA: TGCAGTGCAAGGACCCGGGACAGAGAGGGCTACACCTTC

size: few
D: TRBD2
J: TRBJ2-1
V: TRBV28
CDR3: CASSTLTGGEQFF
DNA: TGTGCCAGCAGTACCCTTACGGGGGGGGAGCAGTTCTTC

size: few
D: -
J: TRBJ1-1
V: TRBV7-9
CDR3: CASSLQGGATEAFF
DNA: TGTGCCAGCAGCTTACAGGGTGGGGCGACTGAAGCTTTCTTT

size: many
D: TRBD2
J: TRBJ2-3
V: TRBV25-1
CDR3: CASRTSGGGDTQYF
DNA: TGTGCCAGCAGAACTAGCGGGGGAGGGGATACGCAGTATTTT

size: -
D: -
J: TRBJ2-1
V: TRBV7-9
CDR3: CASSFRTTYNEQFF
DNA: TGTGCCAGCAGCTTCCGGACAACCTACAATGAGCAGTTCTTC

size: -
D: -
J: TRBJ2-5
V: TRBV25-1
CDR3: CASSEGYRETQYF
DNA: TGTGCCAGCAGTGAAGGGTACAGAGAGACCCAGTACTTC

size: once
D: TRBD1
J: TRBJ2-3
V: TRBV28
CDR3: CVVRGPPGSTDTQYF
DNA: TGTGTCGTCAGGGGGCCTCCAGGAAGCACAGATACGCAGTATTTT

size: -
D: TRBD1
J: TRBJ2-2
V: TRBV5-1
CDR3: CASSTGDSFNTGELFF
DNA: TGCGCCAGCAGCACAGGGGACAGCTTTAACACCGGGGAGCTGTTTTTT

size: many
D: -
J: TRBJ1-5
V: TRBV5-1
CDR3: CASSLAPESRHQHF
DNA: TGCGCCAGCAGCTTGGCCCCCGAAAGTCGTCACCAGCATTTT

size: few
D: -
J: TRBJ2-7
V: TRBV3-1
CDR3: CASSQGVLGVAYEQYF
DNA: TGTGCCAGCAGCCAAGGAGTACTAGGTGTCGCCTACGAGCAGTACTTC

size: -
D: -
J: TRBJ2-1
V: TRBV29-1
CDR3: CSVELRSYNEQFF
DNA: TGCAGCGTTGAACTCCGGTCCTACAATGAGCAGTTCTTC

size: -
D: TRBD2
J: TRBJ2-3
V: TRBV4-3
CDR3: CASSQATFSTSRGSTDTQYF
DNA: TGCGCCAGCAGCCAAGCTACTTTTTCGACTAGCCGGGGAAGCACAGATACGCAGTATTTT

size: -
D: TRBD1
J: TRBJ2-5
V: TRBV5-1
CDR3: CASSSGTGELETQYF
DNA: TGCGCCAGCAGCTCGGGGACAGGGGAATTGGAGACCCAGTACTTC

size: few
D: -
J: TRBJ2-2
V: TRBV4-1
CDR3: CASSLRPQEVGNPGELFF
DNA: TGCGCCAGCAGCCTCAGGCCTCAGGAGGTAGGAAACCCCGGGGAGCTGTTTTTT

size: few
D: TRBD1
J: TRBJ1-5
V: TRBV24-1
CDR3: CATSDARTGGQPQHF
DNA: TGTGCCACCAGTGACGCTCGGACAGGAGGCCAGCCCCAGCATTTT

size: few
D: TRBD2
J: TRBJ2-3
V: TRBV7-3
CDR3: CASSLRGGMSTDTQYF
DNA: TGTGCCAGCAGCTTACGCGGGGGTATGAGCACAGATACGCAGTATTTT

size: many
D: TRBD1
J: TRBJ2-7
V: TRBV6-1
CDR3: CASSVQGRGSYEQYF
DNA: TGTGCCAGCAGCGTACAGGGGAGAGGTTCCTACGAGCAGTACTTC

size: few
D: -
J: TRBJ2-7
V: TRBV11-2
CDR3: CASSLYHNSYEQYF
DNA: TGTGCCAGCAGCTTGTACCACAACTCCTACGAGCAGTACTTC

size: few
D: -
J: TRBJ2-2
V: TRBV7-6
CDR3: CASSLASQGNTGELFF
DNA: TGTGCCAGCAGCTTAGCCTCCCAGGGGAACACCGGGGAGCTGTTTTTT

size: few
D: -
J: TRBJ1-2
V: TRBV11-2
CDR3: CASSPPQLINYGYTF
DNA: TGTGCCAGCAGCCCCCCACAGCTAATTAACTATGGCTACACCTTC

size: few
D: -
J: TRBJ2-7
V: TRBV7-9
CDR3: CASSPGDKERDEQYF
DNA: TGTGCCAGCAGCCCCGGGGACAAGGAGAGGGACGAGCAGTACTTC

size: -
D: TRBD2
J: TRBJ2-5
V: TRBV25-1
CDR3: CASIAGGPETQYF
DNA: TGTGCCAGCATAGCGGGGGGGCCAGAGACCCAGTACTTC

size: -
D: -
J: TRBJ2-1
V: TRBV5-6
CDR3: CASSFPGTIYNEQFF
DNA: TGTGCCAGCAGCTTCCCCGGGACCATTTACAATGAGCAGTTCTTC

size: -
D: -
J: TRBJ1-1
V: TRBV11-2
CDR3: CASSSLSSTEAFF
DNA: TGTGCCAGCAGCTCCCTTTCTTCCACTGAAGCTTTCTTT

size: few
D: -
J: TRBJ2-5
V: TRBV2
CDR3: CASLLGETQYF
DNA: TGTGCCAGCCTCCTGGGGGAGACCCAGTACTTC

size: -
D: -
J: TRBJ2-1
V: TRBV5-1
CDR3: CASSLSGPSSYNEQFF
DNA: TGCGCCAGCAGCTTGTCAGGCCCGAGCTCCTACAATGAGCAGTTCTTC

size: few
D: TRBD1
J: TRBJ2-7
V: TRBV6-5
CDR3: CASSSDRVFSYEQYF
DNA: TGTGCCAGCAGTTCCGACAGGGTTTTCTCCTACGAGCAGTACTTC

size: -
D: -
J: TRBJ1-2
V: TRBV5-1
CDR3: CASSAGDTDRNYGYTF
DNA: TGCGCCAGCAGCGCCGGGGACACCGACAGGAACTATGGCTACACCTTC

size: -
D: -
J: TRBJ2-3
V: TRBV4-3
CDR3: CASSQTGAPPDTQYF
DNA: TGCGCCAGCAGCCAAACGGGAGCCCCACCAGATACGCAGTATTTT

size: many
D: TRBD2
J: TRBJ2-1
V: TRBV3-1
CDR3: CATKAGAIYNEQFF
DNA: TGTGCCACCAAAGCGGGAGCGATCTACAATGAGCAGTTCTTC

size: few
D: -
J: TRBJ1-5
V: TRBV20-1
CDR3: CSASSRGEQPQHF
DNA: TGCAGTGCTAGTTCCAGGGGTGAACAGCCCCAGCATTTT

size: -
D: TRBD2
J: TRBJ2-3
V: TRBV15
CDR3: CATSRTSGSGTDTQYF
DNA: TGTGCCACCAGCAGGACTAGCGGGAGTGGCACAGATACGCAGTATTTT

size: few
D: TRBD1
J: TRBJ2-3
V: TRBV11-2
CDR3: CASSSGQGRADTQYF
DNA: TGTGCCAGCAGCTCGGGACAGGGTCGGGCAGATACGCAGTATTTT

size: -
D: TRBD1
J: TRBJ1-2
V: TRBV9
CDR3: CASSVGGTGIGYTF
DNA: TGTGCCAGCAGCGTGGGGGGGACAGGGATTGGCTACACCTTC

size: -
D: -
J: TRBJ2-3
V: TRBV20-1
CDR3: CSAREGGVWNTQYF
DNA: TGCAGTGCTAGAGAGGGGGGAGTGTGGAATACGCAGTATTTT

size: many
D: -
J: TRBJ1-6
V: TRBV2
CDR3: CASSGNNSPLHF
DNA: TGTGCCAGCAGTGGAAATAATTCACCCCTCCACTTT

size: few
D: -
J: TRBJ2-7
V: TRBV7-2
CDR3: CASSLAGSSGPYEQYF
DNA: TGTGCCAGCAGCTTAGCGGGCAGCTCGGGGCCCTACGAGCAGTACTTC

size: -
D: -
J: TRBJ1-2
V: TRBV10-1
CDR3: CASSESRVWGYTF
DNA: TGCGCCAGCAGTGAGTCAAGGGTTTGGGGCTACACCTTC

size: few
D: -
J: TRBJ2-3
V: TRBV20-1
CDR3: CSARTGPTTQYF
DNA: TGCAGTGCTAGAACCGGCCCCACGACGCAGTATTTT

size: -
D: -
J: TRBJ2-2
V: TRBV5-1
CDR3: CASSLAVSTGELFF
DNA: TGCGCCAGCAGCTTGGCCGTCTCCACCGGGGAGCTGTTTTTT

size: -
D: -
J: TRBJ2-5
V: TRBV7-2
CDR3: CASSLDANQENQYF
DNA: TGTGCCAGCAGCTTAGACGCCAACCAAGAGAACCAGTACTTC

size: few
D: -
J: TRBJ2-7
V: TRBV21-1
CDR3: CASSNSRGQRNSYEQYF
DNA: TGTGCCAGCAGCAACTCTCGCGGACAGAGAAATTCCTACGAGCAGTACTTC

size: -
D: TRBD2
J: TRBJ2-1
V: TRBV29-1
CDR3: CSVEGPGGNEQFF
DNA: TGCAGCGTTGAAGGGCCCGGGGGGAATGAGCAGTTCTTC

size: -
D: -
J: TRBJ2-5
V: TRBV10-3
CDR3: CAISQRVAKETQYF
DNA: TGTGCCATCAGCCAACGAGTAGCTAAAGAGACCCAGTACTTC

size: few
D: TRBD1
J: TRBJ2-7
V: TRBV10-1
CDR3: CASSEPGQVGFHEQYF
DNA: TGCGCCAGCAGTGAGCCGGGACAGGTAGGGTTCCACGAGCAGTACTTC

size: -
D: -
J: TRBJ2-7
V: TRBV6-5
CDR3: CASSYQEPPYEQYF
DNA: TGTGCCAGCAGTTATCAGGAACCTCCCTACGAGCAGTACTTC

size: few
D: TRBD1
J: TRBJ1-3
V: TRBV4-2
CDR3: CASSRRPGQVPSGNTIYF
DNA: TGTGCCAGCAGCCGAAGACCGGGACAGGTCCCTTCTGGAAACACCATATATTTT

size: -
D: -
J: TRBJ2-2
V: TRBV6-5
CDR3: CASSSWTELTGELFF
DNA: TGTGCCAGCAGTTCATGGACAGAACTCACCGGGGAGCTGTTTTTT

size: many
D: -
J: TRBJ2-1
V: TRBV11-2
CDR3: CASSLGLAGRMYEQFF
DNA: TGTGCCAGCAGCTTAGGATTGGCGGGGCGGATGTATGAGCAGTTCTTC

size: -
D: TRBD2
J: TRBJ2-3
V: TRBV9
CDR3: CASSPERDRRTDTQYF
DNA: TGTGCCAGCAGCCCCGAGCGGGACCGTCGCACAGATACGCAGTATTTT

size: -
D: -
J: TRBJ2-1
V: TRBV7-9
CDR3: CASSPSSKQFF
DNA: TGTGCCAGCAGCCCTAGTTCAAAGCAGTTCTTC

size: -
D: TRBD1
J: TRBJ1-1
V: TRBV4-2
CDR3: CATGDRENTEAFF
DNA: TGTGCCACCGGGGACAGAGAGAACACTGAAGCTTTCTTT

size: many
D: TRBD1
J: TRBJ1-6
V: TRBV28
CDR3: CASSGQEVDFVNSPLHF
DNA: TGTGCCAGCAGTGGACAGGAGGTCGATTTTGTGAATTCACCCCTCCACTTT

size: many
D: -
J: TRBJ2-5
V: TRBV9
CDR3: CASSVVPSGQETQYF
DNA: TGTGCCAGCAGCGTAGTACCCAGCGGTCAAGAGACCCAGTACTTC